Presented here are 26 T cell receptor beta chains from one specimen sequenced in a study of T cells expressing NK-cell markers. TCRdb re-called the 5' RACE reads and shows each CDR3 protein once, DNA omitted. Its table records some 460,000 distinct CDR3 sequences. The sequenced sample consisted of blood T cells: a sorted CD56 or NKG2C T cell subset, CD4+ or CD8+ T cells, or bulk PBMC T cells (not recorded which). These receptors originate from a woman aged 45 to 65 in good health.

V and J are TRBV20-1 and TRBJ2-1; TCRdb names TRBD2, which stays unverified in the absence of DNA. Germline V gene data show CDR1 as DFQATT and CDR2 as SNEGSKA (reference sequence). There are 17 residues in the CDR3. The CDR3 here is CSARNPLSSGRANEQFF.

The chain uses TRBV6-6 and TRBJ1-4; TCRdb selects TRBD1, and the lack of DNA leaves this call unchecked. CDR1 is MNHNY and CDR2 is SVGAGI in the germline V gene (reference sequence). The CDR3 has 14 residues. CDR3 region: CASSSWGDNEKLFF.

The genes are TRBV3-1 and TRBJ1-1. Germline loops: CDR1 LGHDT, CDR2 YNNKEL (reference sequence). This CDR3 is 14 amino acids long. This CDR3 is CASSTSSGVAEAFF.

The chain recombines TRBV20-1 with TRBJ2-1; the TRBD1 assignment by TCRdb is unverifiable without DNA. CDR3 size: 12 residues. Germline V CDR1 and CDR2: DFQATT, SNEGSKA (reference sequence). CDR3 residues: CSARMLAGEVFF.

The chain joins TRBV27 to TRBJ2-1; the TRBD2 assignment by TCRdb is unverifiable without DNA. Germline CDR1 reads MNHEY; CDR2 reads SMNVEV (reference sequence). This CDR3 comprises 15 residues. The CDR3: CASSFEPFGYNEQFF.

This chain joins TRBV20-1 and TRBJ1-3. Germline V lookup: CDR1 DFQATT, CDR2 SNEGSKA (reference sequence). The CDR3 spans 17 residues. The CDR3 loop is CSAREGPWQSSGNTIYF.

This chain links TRBV12-3 or TRBV12-4 with TRBJ2-1; the D call of TRBD2 rests on TCRdb alone, since no DNA is present to check it. The CDR3 consists of 16 residues. CDR3 in amino acids: CASSPQTSGRVNEQFF.

The CDR3 here is CASSLRDSGDSPLHF. The V gene is TRBV5-5, the J gene TRBJ1-6; the TRBD1 assignment by TCRdb is unverifiable without DNA. The CDR3 has 15 residues. Germline V gene sequence: CDR1 SGHKS, CDR2 YYEKEE (reference sequence).

The chain uses TRBV12-3 or TRBV12-4 and TRBJ2-1; the TCRdb call, TRBD2, lacks DNA for checking. This CDR3 has 14 residues. CDR3 sequence reads: CASGPARSVGEQFF.

This chain connects TRBV29-1 to TRBJ2-1; the TCRdb call, TRBD2, lacks DNA for checking. Germline V lookup: CDR1 SQVTM, CDR2 ANQGSEA. The CDR3 loop spans 14 amino acids. This CDR3 reads CSVGGRESLNEQFF.

The chain couples TRBV9 to TRBJ2-5; TCRdb returns TRBD2, unconfirmable since there is no DNA. Per the germline V gene, CDR1 is SGDLS and CDR2 is YYNGEE. The CDR3 loop spans 14 amino acids. CDR3 protein: CASSVAWTSETQYF.

V is TRBV4-1 and J is TRBJ2-4; the D gene TCRdb calls, TRBD1, cannot be checked with no DNA. CDR3 size: 17 residues. Germline V gene data show CDR1 as MGHRA and CDR2 as YSYEKL. The chain's CDR3 is CASSQDPLVWGKNIQYF.

The chain recombines TRBV9 with TRBJ1-2; TCRdb gives TRBD1 as the D gene, but with no DNA this cannot be confirmed. This CDR3 has 15 amino acids. CDR1 and CDR2 (germline): SGDLS, YYNGEE. The CDR3 sequence is CASSPLVGKQVGYTF.

The chain is built from TRBV6-2 or TRBV6-3 and TRBJ2-3; TCRdb reports TRBD2, a call that lacks DNA to check it against. The CDR3 totals 14 residues. The V gene's germline CDR1 is MNHEY and CDR2 SVGEGT. CDR3 amino acids: CASSLDLARDTQYF.

The rearrangement links TRBV12-3 or TRBV12-4 to TRBJ1-5. The CDR3 totals 14 residues. The CDR3 is CASSPSGMNQPQHF.

This rearrangement joins TRBV5-1 to TRBJ1-1. This CDR3 comprises 15 residues. Germline V gives CDR1 SGHRS, CDR2 YFSETQ. The CDR3 here is CASSLQTLMNTEAFF.

The chain recombines TRBV7-8 with TRBJ2-7. Germline CDR1 is SGHVS and CDR2 is FQNEAQ. This CDR3 has 14 residues. The CDR3 sequence: CASSFLANSYEQYF.

CDR3 region: CSVEIAGVLETQYF. This chain joins TRBV29-1 and TRBJ2-5; TCRdb's D call of TRBD2 is untestable without DNA. CDR3 size: 14 residues. Germline V gene lookup returns CDR1 SQVTM and CDR2 ANQGSEA. The complete variable domain, with remaining parts taken from reference TRBV29-1 and TRBJ2-5, reads SAVISQKPSRDICQRGTSLTIQCQVDSQVTMMFWYRQQPGQSLTLIATANQGSEATYESGFVIDKFPISRPNLTFSTLTVSNMSPEDSSIYLCSVEIAGVLETQYFGPGTRLLVL.

The chain employs TRBV6-1 and TRBJ1-5. The germline V gene has CDR1 MNHNS and CDR2 SASEGT. The CDR3 totals 14 residues. The CDR3 sequence: CASRGRQNNQPQHF.

The V call is TRBV4-1, the J call TRBJ1-1. Germline-derived CDR1 and CDR2 are MGHRA and YSYEKL. The CDR3 covers 14 residues. The CDR3 loop reads CASSPQEGSTEAFF.

This rearrangement joins TRBV6-5 to TRBJ1-6. CDR1 is MNHEY, CDR2 SVGAGI, per germline. The CDR3 is 16 residues long. This chain's CDR3 is CASRTGSQGGSAPLHF.

This rearrangement joins TRBV6-6 to TRBJ2-1; TCRdb names TRBD1, which stays unverified in the absence of DNA. The CDR3 loop spans 13 amino acids. CDR1 is MNHNY and CDR2 is SVGAGI in the germline V gene (reference sequence). This CDR3 reads CASSRGGGREQFF.

The chain uses TRBV6-6 and TRBJ2-3. The CDR3 is 12 residues long. The germline V gene encodes CDR1 MNHNY and CDR2 SVGAGI (reference sequence). The CDR3 spells CASRRSTDTQYF.

This chain connects TRBV13 to TRBJ2-7; the D call of TRBD1 rests on TCRdb alone, since no DNA is present to check it. This CDR3 has 14 residues. The germline V gene encodes CDR1 PRHDT and CDR2 FYEKMQ (reference sequence). CDR3 residues: CASSLRGTEGSQYF.

The chain combines TRBV12-3 or TRBV12-4 with TRBJ2-5; TCRdb picks TRBD1, but there is no DNA to check that call. The CDR3 totals 16 residues. CDR3 residues: CASSFRTGVKGETQYF.

J is TRBJ2-1 and V is TRBV20-1; without DNA, the TCRdb call of TRBD1 cannot be checked. The CDR3 has 14 amino acids. The germline gives CDR1 DFQATT, CDR2 SNEGSKA (reference sequence). This CDR3 is CSARDSRGHNEQFF.